This TCR beta chain was recovered during a study of blood T cell repertoires in COVID-19. On the study more broadly: The origin of the acute and convalescent COVID-19 samples was the United States, Italy and Spain. T cells, B-cell-depleted T cells, or PBMCs supplied cDNA or gDNA.

Participants were aged about 18 to 90 years, lived in over 20 US areas, and enrolled virtually. Cohorts were determined from participant-reported clinical history. V gave up 9 bases and J gave up 3 bases; unmatched junction bases: 7. There are 13 residues in the CDR3. CDR1 is KGHSH, CDR2 LQKENI, per germline. The assay was immunoSEQ multiplex PCR, and TCRdb's table has in-frame clones only and misses some. The top ten clones hold approximately 8.6% of a sample with nearly 250,000 clones, 65% to 90% of them seen once. The rearrangement links TRBV18 to TRBJ1-1; TRBD1 matches at 7 bases. This receptor was taken from a woman aged 45-60 years with acute COVID-19. The sample was PBMCs or T cells enriched from blood (not recorded which). CDR3 region: CASLGQLYTEAFF. The CDR3 DNA follows: TGTGCCAGTTTGGGACAGCTTTACACTGAAGCTTTCTTT. Filled out from reference TRBV18 and TRBJ1-1, the complete variable domain reads NAGVMQNPRHLVRRRGQEARLRCSPMKGHSHVYWYRQLPEEGLKFMVYLQKENIIDESGMPKERFSAEFPKEGPSILRIQQVVRGDSAAYFCASLGQLYTEAFFGQGTRLTVV.